This T cell receptor (beta chain) came from a study of cytomegalovirus exposure and HLA in healthy donors. Findings and caveats of the study: Later analysis showed most CMV-associated TCR beta chains appearing HLA-restricted.

Primers: 60 Vbeta forward and 13 Jbeta reverse. TCRdb's table, derived via immunoSEQ multiplex PCR, lists solely in-frame clones and lacks some. The repertoire consists of 90,000 or so clones, with 78% occurring once and the leading ten covering about 3%. With 4 bases clipped from V and 1 base from J, the junction kept 5 bases outside the gene matches. Germline CDR1 is SGHNT and CDR2 is YYREEE (reference sequence). The length of the CDR3 is 15 residues. Turning to this clone: Its specificity is unknown.

This sequence was found in a woman between 40 and 55 years old in good health and CMV-seronegative. The sequenced sample was PBMCs. The V and J genes are TRBV5-4 and TRBJ2-7, with TRBD2 matching 10 bases. The CDR3 DNA reads TGTGCCAGCAGCAGTAGCGGGAGGACATCCTACGAGCAGTACTTC. As protein: CASSSSGRTSYEQYF.